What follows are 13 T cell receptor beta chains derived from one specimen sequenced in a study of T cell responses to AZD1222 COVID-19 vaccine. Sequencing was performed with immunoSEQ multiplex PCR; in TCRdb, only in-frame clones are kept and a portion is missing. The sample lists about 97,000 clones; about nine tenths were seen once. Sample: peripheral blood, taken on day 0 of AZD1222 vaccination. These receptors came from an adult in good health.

The CDR3 DNA is TGTGCCAGCAGCTTACTCCTAGCAGAGACCCAGTACTTC. This encodes CASSLLLAETQYF. The chain recombines TRBV7-6 with TRBJ2-5; tentative D call: TRBD2 (5 bases). CDR3 size: 13 residues. The ends were cut back, 2 bases at V and 4 bases at J, with 8 bases in the middle. Germline V gene data show CDR1 as SGHVS and CDR2 as FNYEAQ.

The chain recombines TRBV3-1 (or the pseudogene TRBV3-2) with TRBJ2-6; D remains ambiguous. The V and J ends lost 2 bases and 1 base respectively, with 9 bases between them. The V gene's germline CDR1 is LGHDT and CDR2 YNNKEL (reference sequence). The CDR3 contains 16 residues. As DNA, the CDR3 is TGTGCCAGCAGCCAAACCGGTCTGTCTGGGGCCAACGTCCTGACTTTC. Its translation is CASSQTGLSGANVLTF.

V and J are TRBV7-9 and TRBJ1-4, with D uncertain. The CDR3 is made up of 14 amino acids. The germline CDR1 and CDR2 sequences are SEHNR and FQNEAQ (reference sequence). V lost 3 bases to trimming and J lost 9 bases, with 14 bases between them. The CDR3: CASSFQGGGQKLFF. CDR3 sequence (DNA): TGTGCCAGCAGCTTTCAAGGCGGTGGCCAAAAACTGTTTTTT.

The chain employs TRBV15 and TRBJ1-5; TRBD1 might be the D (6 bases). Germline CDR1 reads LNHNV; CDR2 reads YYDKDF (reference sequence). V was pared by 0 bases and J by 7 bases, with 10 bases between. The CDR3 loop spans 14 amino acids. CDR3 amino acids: CATSREGGEQPQHF. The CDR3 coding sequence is TGTGCCACCAGCAGAGAAGGGGGGGAGCAGCCCCAGCATTTT.

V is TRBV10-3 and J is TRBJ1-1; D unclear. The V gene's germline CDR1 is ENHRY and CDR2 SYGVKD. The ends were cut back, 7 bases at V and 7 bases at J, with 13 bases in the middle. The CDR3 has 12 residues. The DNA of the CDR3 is TGTGCCATCAAATCTCTAGGGAATGAAGCTTTCTTT. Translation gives CAIKSLGNEAFF.

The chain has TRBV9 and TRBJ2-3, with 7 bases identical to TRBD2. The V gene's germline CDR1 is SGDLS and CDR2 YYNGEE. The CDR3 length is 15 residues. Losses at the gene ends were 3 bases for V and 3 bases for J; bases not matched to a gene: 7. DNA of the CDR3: TGTGCCAGCAGCGCCAGACTGGGGGGGACAGATACGCAGTATTTT. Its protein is CASSARLGGTDTQYF.

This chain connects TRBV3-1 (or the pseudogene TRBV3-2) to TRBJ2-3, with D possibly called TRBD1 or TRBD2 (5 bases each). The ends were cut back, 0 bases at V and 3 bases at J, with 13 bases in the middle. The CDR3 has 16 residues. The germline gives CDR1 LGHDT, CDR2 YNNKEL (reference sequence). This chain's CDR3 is CASSQDNGGRTDTQYF. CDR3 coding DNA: TGTGCCAGCAGCCAAGATAATGGGGGAAGGACAGATACGCAGTATTTT.

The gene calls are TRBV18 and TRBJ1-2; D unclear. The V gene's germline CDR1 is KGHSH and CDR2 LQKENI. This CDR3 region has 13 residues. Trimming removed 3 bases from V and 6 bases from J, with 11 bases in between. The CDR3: CASSPPSRDGYTF. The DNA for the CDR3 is TGTGCCAGCTCACCCCCGTCAAGGGATGGCTACACCTTC.

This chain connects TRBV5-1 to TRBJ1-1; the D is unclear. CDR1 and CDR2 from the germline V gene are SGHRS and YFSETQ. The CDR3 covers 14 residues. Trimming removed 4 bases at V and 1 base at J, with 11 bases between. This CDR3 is CASSKDGPNTEAFF. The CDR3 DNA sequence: TGCGCCAGCAGCAAGGACGGTCCGAACACTGAAGCTTTCTTT.

The CDR3 reads CASSPTTGSPNYGYTF. CDR3 DNA: TGTGCCAGCAGCCCTACGACAGGGTCTCCTAACTATGGCTACACCTTC. The chain joins TRBV5-5 to TRBJ1-2; 7 bases agree with TRBD1. From germline, CDR1 is SGHKS and CDR2 YYEKEE (reference sequence). This CDR3 spans 16 amino acids. Trimming removed 4 bases from V and 0 bases from J; junction bases left unmatched: 9.

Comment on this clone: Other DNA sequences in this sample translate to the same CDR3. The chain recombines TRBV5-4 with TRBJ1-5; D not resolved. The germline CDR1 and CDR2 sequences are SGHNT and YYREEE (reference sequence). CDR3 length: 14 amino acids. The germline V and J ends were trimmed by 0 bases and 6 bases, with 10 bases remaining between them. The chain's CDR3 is CASSLGGVGQPQHF. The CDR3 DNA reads TGTGCCAGCAGCTTGGGAGGTGTGGGTCAGCCCCAGCATTTT.

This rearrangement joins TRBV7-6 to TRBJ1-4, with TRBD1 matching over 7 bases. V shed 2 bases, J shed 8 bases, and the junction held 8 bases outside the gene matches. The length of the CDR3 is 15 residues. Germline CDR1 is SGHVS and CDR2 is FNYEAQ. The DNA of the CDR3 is TGTGCCAGCAGCTTACGACAGGGAGGAGGCGAAAAACTGTTTTTT. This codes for CASSLRQGGGEKLFF.

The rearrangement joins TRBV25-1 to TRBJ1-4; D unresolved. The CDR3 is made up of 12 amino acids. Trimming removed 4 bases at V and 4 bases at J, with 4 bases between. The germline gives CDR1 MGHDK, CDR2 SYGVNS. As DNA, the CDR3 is TGTGCCAGCAGTGCCCATAATGAAAAACTGTTTTTT. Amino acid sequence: CASSAHNEKLFF. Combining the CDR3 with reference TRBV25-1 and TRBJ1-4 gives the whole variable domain EADIYQTPRYLVIGTGKKITLECSQTMGHDKMYWYQQDPGMELHLIHYSYGVNSTEKGDLSSESTVSRIRTEHFPLTLESARPSHTSQYLCASSAHNEKLFFGSGTQLSVL.